One T cell receptor beta chain is described in this entry. Produced via immunoSEQ multiplex PCR; TCRdb's table is partial and in-frame only. Found here are fewer than 500,000 clones, around 87% of them singletons; the top ten hold roughly 0.7%. This record comes from a study of blood T cell repertoires in COVID-19. The CDR3 loop spans 12 amino acids. V was shortened by 6 bases and J by 5 bases, with 9 bases between the two germline ends. The germline V gene encodes CDR1 LGHDT and CDR2 YNNKEL (reference sequence). This TCR was sampled from a woman younger than 35 who had recovered from COVID-19. The chain carries TRBV3-1 (or the pseudogene TRBV3-2) and TRBJ2-3, with D maybe TRBD2 (5 bases). Sequencing input: PBMCs or T cells enriched from blood (not recorded which). The CDR3 nucleotides read TGTGCCAGCAGTTCAACTAGAGATACGCAGTATTTT. Amino acid sequence: CASSSTRDTQYF.